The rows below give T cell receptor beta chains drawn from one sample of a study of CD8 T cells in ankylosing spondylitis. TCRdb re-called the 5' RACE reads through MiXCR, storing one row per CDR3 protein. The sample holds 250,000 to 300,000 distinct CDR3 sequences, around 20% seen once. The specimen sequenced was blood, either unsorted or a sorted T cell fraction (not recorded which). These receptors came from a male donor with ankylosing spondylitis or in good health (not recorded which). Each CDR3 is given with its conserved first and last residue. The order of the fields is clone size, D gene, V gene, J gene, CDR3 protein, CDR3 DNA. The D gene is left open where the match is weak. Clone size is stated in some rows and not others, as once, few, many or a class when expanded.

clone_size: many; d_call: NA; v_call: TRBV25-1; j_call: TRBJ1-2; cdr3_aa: CASSEVFGYTF; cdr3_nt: TGTGCCAGCAGTGAAGTCTTTGGCTACACCTTC
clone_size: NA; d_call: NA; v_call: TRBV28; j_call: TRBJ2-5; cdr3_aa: CVSSPQGISVGTQYF; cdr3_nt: TGTGTCAGCAGCCCCCAGGGCATATCCGTTGGGACCCAGTACTTC
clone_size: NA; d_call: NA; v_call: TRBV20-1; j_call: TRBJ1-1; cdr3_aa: CSAPLGKAFF; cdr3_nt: TGCAGTGCTCCGCTAGGAAAGGCTTTCTTT
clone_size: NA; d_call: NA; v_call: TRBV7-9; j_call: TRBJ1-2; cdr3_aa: CANSLDGGGYGYTF; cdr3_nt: TGTGCCAACAGCTTAGACGGAGGAGGCTATGGCTACACCTTC
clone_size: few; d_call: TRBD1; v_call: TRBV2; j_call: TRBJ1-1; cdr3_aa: CASNQVRGITEAFF; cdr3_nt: TGTGCCAGCAACCAAGTCAGGGGGATTACTGAAGCTTTCTTT
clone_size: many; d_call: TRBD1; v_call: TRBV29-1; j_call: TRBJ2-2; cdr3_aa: CSVNPTGVNTGELFF; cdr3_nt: TGCAGCGTGAATCCAACAGGGGTGAACACCGGGGAGCTGTTTTTT
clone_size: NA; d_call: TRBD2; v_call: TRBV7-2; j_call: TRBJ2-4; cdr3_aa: CASSLVAGGHKNIQYF; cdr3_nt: TGTGCCAGCAGCTTAGTTGCGGGGGGGCATAAAAACATTCAGTACTTC
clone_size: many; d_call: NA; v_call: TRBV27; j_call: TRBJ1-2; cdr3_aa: CASSFSGSYGYTF; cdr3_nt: TGTGCCAGCAGTTTTTCGGGGTCCTATGGCTACACCTTC
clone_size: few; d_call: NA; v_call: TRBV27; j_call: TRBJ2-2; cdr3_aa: CASSFWQGNTGELFF; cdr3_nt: TGTGCCAGCAGTTTTTGGCAGGGTAACACCGGGGAGCTGTTTTTT
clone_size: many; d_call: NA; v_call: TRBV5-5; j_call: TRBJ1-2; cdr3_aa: CASSLGAGNYGYTF; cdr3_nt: TGTGCCAGCAGCTTGGGGGCAGGGAACTATGGCTACACCTTC
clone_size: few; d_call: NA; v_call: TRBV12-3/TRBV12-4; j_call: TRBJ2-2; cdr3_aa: CASSLLHTGELFF; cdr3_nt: TGTGCCAGCAGTTTGCTACACACCGGGGAGCTGTTTTTT
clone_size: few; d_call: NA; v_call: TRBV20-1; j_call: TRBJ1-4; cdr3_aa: CSASYRVDEKLFF; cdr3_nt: TGCAGTGCCAGTTACAGGGTAGATGAAAAACTGTTTTTT
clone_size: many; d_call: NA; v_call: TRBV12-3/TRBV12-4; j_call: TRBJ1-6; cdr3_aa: CASSKGLNNSPLHF; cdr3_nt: TGTGCCAGCAGCAAGGGACTGAATAATTCACCCCTCCACTTT
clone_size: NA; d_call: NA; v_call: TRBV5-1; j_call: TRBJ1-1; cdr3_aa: CASSLRGASGNTEAFF; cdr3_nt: TGCGCCAGCAGCTTGCGGGGGGCAAGCGGGAACACTGAAGCTTTCTTT
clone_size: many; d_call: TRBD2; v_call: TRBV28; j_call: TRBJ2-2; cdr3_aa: CASSPTGLAGRTGELFF; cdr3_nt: TGTGCCAGCAGCCCAACGGGACTAGCGGGGCGCACCGGGGAGCTGTTTTTT
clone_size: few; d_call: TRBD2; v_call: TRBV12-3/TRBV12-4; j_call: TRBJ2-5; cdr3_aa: CASSLLGGRRETQYF; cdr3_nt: TGTGCCAGCAGTTTATTGGGGGGGAGGCGTGAGACCCAGTACTTC
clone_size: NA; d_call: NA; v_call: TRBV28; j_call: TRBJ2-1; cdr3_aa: CASSPMLGGQFF; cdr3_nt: TGTGCCAGCAGTCCTATGTTGGGAGGGCAGTTCTTC
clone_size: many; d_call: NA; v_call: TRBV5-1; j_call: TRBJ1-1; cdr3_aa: CASSLGGETEAFF; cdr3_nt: TGCGCCAGCAGCCTGGGGGGGGAGACTGAAGCTTTCTTT
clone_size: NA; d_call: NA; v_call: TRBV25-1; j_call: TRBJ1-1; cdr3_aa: CASSDDIGGTEAFF; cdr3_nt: TGTGCCAGCAGTGACGACATCGGCGGCACTGAAGCTTTCTTT
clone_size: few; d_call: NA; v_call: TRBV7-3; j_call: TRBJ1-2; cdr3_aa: CASSLTRDPNYGYTF; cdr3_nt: TGTGCCAGCAGCTTAACTCGGGACCCTAACTATGGCTACACCTTC
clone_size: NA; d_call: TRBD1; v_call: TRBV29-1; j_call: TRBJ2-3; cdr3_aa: CSVGQGASPEGTQYF; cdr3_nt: TGCAGCGTTGGACAGGGGGCGAGCCCGGAGGGTACGCAGTATTTT
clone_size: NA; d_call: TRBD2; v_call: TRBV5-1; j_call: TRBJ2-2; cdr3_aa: CASSQRTSGMSGELFF; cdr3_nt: TGCGCCAGCAGCCAAAGGACTAGCGGGATGTCCGGGGAGCTGTTTTTT
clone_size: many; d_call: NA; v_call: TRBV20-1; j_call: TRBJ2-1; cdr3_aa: CSARAGSYNEQFF; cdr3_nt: TGCAGTGCTAGGGCGGGGTCTTACAATGAGCAGTTCTTC
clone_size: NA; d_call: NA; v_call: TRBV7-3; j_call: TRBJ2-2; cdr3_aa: CASSLGVGGYAGELFF; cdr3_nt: TGTGCCAGCAGCTTGGGGGTCGGGGGTTACGCCGGGGAGCTGTTTTTT
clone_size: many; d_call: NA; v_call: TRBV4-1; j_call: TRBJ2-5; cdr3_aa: CASSQAGVQETQYF; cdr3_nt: TGCGCCAGCAGCCAAGCAGGGGTCCAAGAGACCCAGTACTTC
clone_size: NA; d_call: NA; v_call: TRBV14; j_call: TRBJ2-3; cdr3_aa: CASSQGPGFTDTQYF; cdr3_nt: TGTGCCAGCAGCCAAGGACCAGGGTTCACAGATACGCAGTATTTT
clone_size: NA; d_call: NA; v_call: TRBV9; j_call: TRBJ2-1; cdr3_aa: CASSRRGNEQFF; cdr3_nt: TGTGCCAGCAGCCGAAGGGGGAATGAGCAGTTCTTC
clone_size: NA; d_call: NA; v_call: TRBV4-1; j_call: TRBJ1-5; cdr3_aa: CASSQDGGDNQPQHF; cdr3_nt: TGCGCCAGCAGCCAAGATGGTGGGGACAATCAGCCCCAGCATTTT
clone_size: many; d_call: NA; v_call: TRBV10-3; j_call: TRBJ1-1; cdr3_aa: CAISGGNTEAFF; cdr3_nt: TGTGCCATCAGTGGTGGGAACACTGAAGCTTTCTTT
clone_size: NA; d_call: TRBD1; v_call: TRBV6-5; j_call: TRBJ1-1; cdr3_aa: CTSSYTPDRDTEAFF; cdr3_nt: TGTACCAGCAGCTACACCCCGGACAGGGACACTGAAGCTTTCTTT
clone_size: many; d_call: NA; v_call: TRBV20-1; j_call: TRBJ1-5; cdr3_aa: CSASGGLSNQPQHF; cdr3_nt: TGCAGTGCTAGCGGGGGGCTAAGCAATCAGCCCCAGCATTTT
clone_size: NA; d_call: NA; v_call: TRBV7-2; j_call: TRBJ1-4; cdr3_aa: CASSLWGNEKLFF; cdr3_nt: TGTGCCAGCAGCTTATGGGGGAATGAAAAACTGTTTTTT
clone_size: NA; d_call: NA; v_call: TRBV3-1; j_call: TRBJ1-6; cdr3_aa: CASSQDGGNGRALHF; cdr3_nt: TGTGCCAGCAGCCAAGATGGGGGGAACGGACGGGCCCTCCACTTT
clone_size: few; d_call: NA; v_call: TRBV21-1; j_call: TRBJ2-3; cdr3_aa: CASKQGPPSTDTQYF; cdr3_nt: TGTGCCAGCAAACAGGGACCTCCTAGCACAGATACGCAGTATTTT
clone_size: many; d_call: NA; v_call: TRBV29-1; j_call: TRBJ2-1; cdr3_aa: CSGQTRPQLNEQFF; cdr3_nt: TGCAGCGGGCAGACTAGGCCCCAACTCAATGAGCAGTTCTTC
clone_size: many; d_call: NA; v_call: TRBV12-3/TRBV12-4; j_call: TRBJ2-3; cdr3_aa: CASSLGQGPDTQYF; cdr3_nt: TGTGCCAGCAGTTTAGGCCAGGGACCAGATACGCAGTATTTT
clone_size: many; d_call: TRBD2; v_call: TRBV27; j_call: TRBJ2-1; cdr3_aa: CASSFRATSGGTAYNEQFF; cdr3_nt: TGTGCCAGCAGTTTTAGGGCGACTAGCGGGGGGACGGCCTACAATGAGCAGTTCTTC
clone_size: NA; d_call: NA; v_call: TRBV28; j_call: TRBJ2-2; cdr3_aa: CATYDRNTGELFF; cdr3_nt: TGTGCCACCTATGACAGAAACACCGGGGAGCTGTTTTTT
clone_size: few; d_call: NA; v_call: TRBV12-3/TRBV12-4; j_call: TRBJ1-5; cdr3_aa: CASRRDTQPQHF; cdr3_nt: TGTGCCAGCAGAAGGGATACTCAGCCCCAGCATTTT
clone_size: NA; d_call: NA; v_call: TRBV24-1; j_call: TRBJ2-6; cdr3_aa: CATSDLDQGSGANVLTF; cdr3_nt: TGTGCCACCAGTGATTTGGACCAGGGTTCTGGGGCCAACGTCCTGACTTTC
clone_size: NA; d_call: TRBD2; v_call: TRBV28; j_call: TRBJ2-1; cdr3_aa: CASRGLAVSYNEQFF; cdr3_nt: TGTGCCAGCAGGGGACTAGCGGTCTCCTACAATGAGCAGTTCTTC
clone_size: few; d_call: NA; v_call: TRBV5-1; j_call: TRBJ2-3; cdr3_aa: CASSPALGDTQYF; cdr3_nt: TGCGCCAGCAGCCCGGCTTTAGGGGATACGCAGTATTTT
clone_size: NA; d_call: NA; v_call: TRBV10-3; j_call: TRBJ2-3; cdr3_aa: CAIRTGSDTQYF; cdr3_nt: TGTGCCATCAGAACCGGTTCAGATACGCAGTATTTT